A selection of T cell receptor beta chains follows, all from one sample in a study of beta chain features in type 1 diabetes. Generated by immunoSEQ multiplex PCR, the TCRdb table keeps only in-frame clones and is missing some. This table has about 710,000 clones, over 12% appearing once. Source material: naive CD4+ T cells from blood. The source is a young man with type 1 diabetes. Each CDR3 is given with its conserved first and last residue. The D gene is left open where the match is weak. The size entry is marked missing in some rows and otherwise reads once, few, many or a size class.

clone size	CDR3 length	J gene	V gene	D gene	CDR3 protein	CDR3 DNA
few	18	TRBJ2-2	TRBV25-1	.	CASSESLNRAGGTGELFF	TGTGCCAGCAGTGAATCATTAAACAGGGCTGGAGGCACCGGGGAGCTGTTTTTT
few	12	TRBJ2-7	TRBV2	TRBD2	CASTSGYGEQYF	TGTGCCAGCACTAGCGGATATGGGGAGCAGTACTTC
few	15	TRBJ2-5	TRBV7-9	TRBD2	CASSPRRLAEETQYF	TGTGCCAGCAGCCCCAGGAGGCTAGCGGAAGAGACCCAGTACTTC
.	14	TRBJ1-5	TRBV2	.	CASKPGERLQPQHF	TGTGCCAGCAAGCCAGGGGAAAGGCTTCAGCCCCAGCATTTT
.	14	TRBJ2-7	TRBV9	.	CASSVGLGVYEQYF	TGTGCCAGCAGCGTAGGCCTAGGGGTTTACGAGCAGTACTTC
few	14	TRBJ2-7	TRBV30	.	CACTRQRNLYEQYF	TGTGCCTGCACAAGACAGCGAAACCTCTACGAGCAGTACTTC
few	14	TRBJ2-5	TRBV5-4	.	CASSSFQGGETQYF	TGTGCCAGCAGCTCCTTCCAGGGAGGAGAGACCCAGTACTTC
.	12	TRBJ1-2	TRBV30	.	CAWSGGPRGYTF	TGTGCCTGGAGCGGGGGACCTCGTGGCTACACCTTC
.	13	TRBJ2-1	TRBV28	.	CASSLTGGNEQFF	TGTGCCAGCAGTTTAACCGGAGGGAATGAGCAGTTCTTC
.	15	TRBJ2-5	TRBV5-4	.	CASSPRAPDQETQYF	TGTGCCAGCAGCCCGAGGGCGCCAGACCAAGAGACCCAGTACTTC
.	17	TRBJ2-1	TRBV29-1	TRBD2	CSAEGTSGGARYNEQFF	TGCAGCGCCGAGGGTACTAGCGGGGGGGCCAGGTACAATGAGCAGTTCTTC
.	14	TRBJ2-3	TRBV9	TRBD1	CASSNRGLDDTQYF	TGTGCCAGCAGCAACAGGGGGCTGGACGATACGCAGTATTTT
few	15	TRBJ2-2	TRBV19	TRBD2	CASSPGTSRTGELFF	TGTGCCAGTAGTCCCGGGACTAGCCGGACCGGGGAGCTGTTTTTT
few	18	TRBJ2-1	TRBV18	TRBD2	CASSPPSGVRKVENEQFF	TGTGCCAGCTCACCACCTAGCGGGGTCCGGAAAGTTGAGAATGAGCAGTTCTTC
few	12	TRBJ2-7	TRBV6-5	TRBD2	CASRAKREGQYF	TGTGCCAGCAGGGCTAAGCGGGAGGGCCAGTACTTC
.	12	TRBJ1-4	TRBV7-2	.	CASRNGYEKLFF	TGTGCCAGCAGGAATGGGTATGAAAAACTGTTTTTT
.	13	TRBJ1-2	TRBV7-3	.	CASSLTGGYGYTF	TGTGCCAGCAGCTTAACAGGGGGCTATGGCTACACCTTC
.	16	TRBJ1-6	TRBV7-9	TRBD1	CASSSQQGPLNSPLHF	TGTGCCAGCAGCTCTCAACAGGGGCCCCTTAATTCACCCCTCCACTTT
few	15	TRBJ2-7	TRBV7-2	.	CASSLGSLARYEQYF	TGTGCCAGCAGCTTAGGAAGTCTAGCGCGCTACGAGCAGTACTTC
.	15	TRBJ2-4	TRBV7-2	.	CASSLVGGGTGIQYF	TGTGCCAGCAGCTTAGTGGGAGGGGGCACGGGCATTCAGTACTTC
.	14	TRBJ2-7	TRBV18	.	CASSPPGTGYEQYF	TGTGCCAGCTCACCACCGGGTACGGGGTACGAGCAGTACTTC
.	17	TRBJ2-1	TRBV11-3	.	CASSLVPGGTWVDEQFF	TGTGCCAGCAGCTTAGTTCCCGGCGGGACTTGGGTAGATGAGCAGTTCTTC
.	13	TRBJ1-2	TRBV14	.	CASSRGRGYGYTF	TGTGCCAGCAGCCGGGGGCGCGGCTATGGCTACACCTTC
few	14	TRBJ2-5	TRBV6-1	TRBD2	CASSEKGGRETQYF	TGTGCCAGCAGTGAAAAGGGAGGGAGAGAGACCCAGTACTTC
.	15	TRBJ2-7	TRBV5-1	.	CASSLDTGFQERQYF	TGCGCCAGCAGCTTGGATACAGGGTTTCAAGAACGGCAGTACTTC
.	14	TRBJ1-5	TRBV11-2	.	CASSLGSENQPQHF	TGTGCCAGCAGCTTGGGTTCAGAAAATCAGCCCCAGCATTTT
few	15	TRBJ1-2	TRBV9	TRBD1	CASSVAGQGASGYTF	TGTGCCAGCAGCGTAGCAGGACAGGGGGCATCTGGCTACACCTTC
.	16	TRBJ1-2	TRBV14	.	CASSQDWSRGNYGYTF	TGTGCCAGCAGCCAAGATTGGAGCAGGGGCAACTATGGCTACACCTTC
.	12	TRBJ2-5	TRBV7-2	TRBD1	CASSQRQGTQYF	TGTGCCAGCAGTCAGAGACAGGGGACCCAGTACTTC
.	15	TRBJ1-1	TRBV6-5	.	CASSYVGGRWTEAFF	TGTGCCAGCAGTTACGTCGGGGGGCGGTGGACTGAAGCTTTCTTT
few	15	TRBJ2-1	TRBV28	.	CATTQAAAGSNEQFF	TGTGCCACGACCCAGGCGGCCGCGGGGTCCAATGAGCAGTTCTTC
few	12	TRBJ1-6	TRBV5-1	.	CASSPGNSPLHF	TGCGCCAGCAGCCCAGGGAATTCACCCCTCCACTTT
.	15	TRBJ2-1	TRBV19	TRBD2	CASSTTSGRRLGQFF	TGTGCCAGTAGTACGACTAGCGGGAGGCGGTTAGGGCAGTTCTTC
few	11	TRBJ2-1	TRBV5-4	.	CASSLGYEQFF	TGTGCCAGCAGCTTGGGGTATGAGCAGTTCTTC
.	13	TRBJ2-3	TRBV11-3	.	CASSSNLVDTQYF	TGTGCCAGCAGCTCTAACTTAGTGGATACGCAGTATTTT
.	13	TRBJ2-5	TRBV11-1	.	CASSLAVRETQYF	TGTGCCAGCAGCTTAGCGGTTCGGGAGACCCAGTACTTC
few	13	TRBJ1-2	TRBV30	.	CAWRTGGAYGYTF	TGTGCCTGGAGGACGGGGGGCGCGTATGGCTACACCTTC
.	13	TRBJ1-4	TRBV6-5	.	CASSSTTGEKLFF	TGTGCCAGCAGTTCAACGACGGGTGAAAAACTGTTTTTT
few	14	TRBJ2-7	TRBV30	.	CAWSPDSLGYEQYF	TGTGCCTGGAGCCCCGACTCTTTGGGGTACGAGCAGTACTTC
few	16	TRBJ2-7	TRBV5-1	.	CASSWRQSFGSYEQYF	TGCGCCAGCAGCTGGAGACAGTCGTTTGGTTCCTACGAGCAGTACTTC
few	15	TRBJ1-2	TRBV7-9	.	CASSPRVLFQYGYTF	TGTGCCAGCAGTCCCCGGGTCCTCTTCCAGTATGGCTACACCTTC
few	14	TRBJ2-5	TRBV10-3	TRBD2	CAIRVAGAKETQYF	TGTGCCATCAGGGTAGCGGGGGCAAAAGAGACCCAGTACTTC
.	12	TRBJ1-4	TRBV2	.	CASSERAEKLFF	TGTGCCAGCAGTGAGAGGGCTGAAAAACTGTTTTTT
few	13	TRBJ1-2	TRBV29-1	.	CSVEGSGNYGYTF	TGCAGCGTTGAAGGGAGTGGGAACTATGGCTACACCTTC
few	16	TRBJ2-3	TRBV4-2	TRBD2	CASSPRTSASTDTQYF	TGTGCCAGCAGCCCCAGGACTAGCGCGAGCACAGATACGCAGTATTTT
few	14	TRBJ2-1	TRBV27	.	CASLSGSSYNEQFF	TGTGCCAGTCTCAGTGGCAGCTCCTACAATGAGCAGTTCTTC
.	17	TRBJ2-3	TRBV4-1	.	CASSQDFRNPTGDTQYF	TGCGCCAGCAGCCAAGATTTCCGGAACCCGACCGGGGATACGCAGTATTTT
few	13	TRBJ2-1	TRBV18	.	CASSRGENNEQFF	TGTGCCAGCTCACGAGGGGAGAACAATGAGCAGTTCTTC
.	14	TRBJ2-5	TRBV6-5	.	CASSFPGVRETQYF	TGTGCCAGCAGTTTTCCAGGGGTACGAGAGACCCAGTACTTC
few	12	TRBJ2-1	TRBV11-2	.	CASSLMSNEQFF	TGTGCCAGCAGCTTAATGTCAAATGAGCAGTTCTTC
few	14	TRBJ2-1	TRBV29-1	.	CSVERGRIYNEQFF	TGCAGCGTTGAGAGGGGTCGTATCTACAATGAGCAGTTCTTC
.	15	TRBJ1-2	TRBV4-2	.	CASSQDRGKPNGYTF	TGTGCCAGCAGCCAAGATCGTGGGAAGCCGAATGGCTACACCTTC
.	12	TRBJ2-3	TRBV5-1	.	CASSLGADTQYF	TGCGCCAGCAGCTTGGGGGCTGATACGCAGTATTTT
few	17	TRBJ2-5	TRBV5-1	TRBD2	CASSLGPQGLADETQYF	TGCGCCAGCAGCTTGGGGCCCCAGGGACTAGCAGATGAGACCCAGTACTTC
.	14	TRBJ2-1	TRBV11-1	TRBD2	CASSSRAGDNEQFF	TGTGCCAGCAGCTCTAGAGCGGGGGACAATGAGCAGTTCTTC